The clone carrying this T cell receptor beta chain occurred a few times. As yet, its antigen is unknown. Sequenced by immunoSEQ multiplex PCR; TCRdb stores in-frame clones only, minus some. The profile covers approximately 120,000 clones, with roughly 86% appearing a single time and 9.5% to 15% taken by the ten largest. The data are from a study of T cell responses to AZD1222 COVID-19 vaccine. General observations from the study: Only five to seven AZD1222 recipients tested seropositive at baseline.

In germline, CDR1 is LGHDT, CDR2 YNNKEL (reference sequence). V lost 0 bases, J lost 4 bases, and 9 bases lay in between. The CDR3 length is 14 residues. The chain has TRBV3-1 (or the pseudogene TRBV3-2) and TRBJ1-1, with D unresolved. This sequence originates from an adult in good health. The sequenced sample was peripheral blood, obtained on day 0 of MenACWY control vaccination. The chain's CDR3 is CASSQDVGITEAFF. CDR3 in DNA: TGTGCCAGCAGCCAAGATGTGGGAATCACTGAAGCTTTCTTT.